This TCR beta chain was profiled in a study of shared clonotypes between healthy human individuals. Study conclusions and caveats: Some clonotypes were shared by all four sorted-subset donors, while others were not shared. The non-shared ones had lower generation probabilities than the shared ones. Rarefaction gave evidence that sorted-subset sequencing remained incomplete despite large depth.

Germline V gives CDR1 SNHLY, CDR2 FYNNEI. V shed 7 bases, J shed 5 bases, and the junction held 11 bases outside the gene matches. The CDR3 covers 15 residues. CD45RO-negative cells were positively selected for CCR7, leaving out terminally differentiated effector memory CD45RA+ cells. HIV-negative, healthy adults without recent acute infections or vaccinations were the donors. Only one count was recorded for this clone. The antigen is unknown. The repertoire was sequenced with immunoSEQ multiplex PCR; TCRdb's copy has only in-frame clones and lacks some. The sample has hundreds of thousands of clones; 95% are singletons.

The sequenced material came from naive CD8+ T cells sorted from blood. This sequence was found in a woman in her 30s in good health. The genes are TRBV2 and TRBJ2-3; 8 bases agree with TRBD2. The CDR3 region has the DNA TGTGCCAGCAAAGAAGGCGGGGGGCGTTTAGATACGCAGTATTTT. Encoded protein: CASKEGGGRLDTQYF.